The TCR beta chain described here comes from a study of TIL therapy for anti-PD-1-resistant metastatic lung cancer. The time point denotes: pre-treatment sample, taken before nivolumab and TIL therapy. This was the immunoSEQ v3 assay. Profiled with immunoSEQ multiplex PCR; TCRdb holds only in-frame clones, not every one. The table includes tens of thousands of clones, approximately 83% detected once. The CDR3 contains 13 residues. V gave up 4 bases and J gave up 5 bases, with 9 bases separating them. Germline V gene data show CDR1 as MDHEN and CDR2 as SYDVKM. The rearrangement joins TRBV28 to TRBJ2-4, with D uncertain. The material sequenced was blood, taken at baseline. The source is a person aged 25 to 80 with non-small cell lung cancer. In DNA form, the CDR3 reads TGTGCCAGCAGTTCGCCCGGGCAAAACATTCAGTACTTC. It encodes CASSSPGQNIQYF.